This entry concerns a single T cell receptor beta chain. The data are from a study of technical replicates of blood from a few donors. The CDR3 consists of 15 residues. CDR1 and CDR2 (germline): SGHVS, FNYEAQ. V shed 0 bases, J shed 3 bases, and the junction held 5 bases outside the gene matches. Data came from immunoSEQ multiplex PCR; TCRdb stores just in-frame clones and leaves some out. The sample carries more than 60,000 clones, 85% to 95% recorded once. This TCR came from a human donor in good health. Material for sequencing was T cells isolated from PBMCs. The genes are TRBV7-6 and TRBJ2-7, with 7 bases fitting TRBD2. CDR3 sequence: CASSLASGDLYEQYF. The CDR3 region has the DNA TGTGCCAGCAGCTTAGCCAGCGGGGACCTCTACGAGCAGTACTTC.